Below, 15 T cell receptor beta chains from the same sample are listed, as sequenced in a study of T cells in narcolepsy listed by TCRdb under 2018. Libraries came from the immunoSEQ multiplex PCR assay. As stored in TCRdb, this immuneACCESS dataset retains in-frame rearrangements with V and J assigned. A fraction of the clones does not appear; measured against another copy, unresolved V genes explain less than half of the discrepancy, and the remainder lacks a known reason. The sample has roughly 13,000 clones on record, 70% to 90% of them singletons. The top ten hold approximately 1.6% of the sample. What was sequenced was CD45RA- memory CD4+ T cells from PBMCs. The sample's cell subset or site label is to be understood as: memory T cells sorted ex vivo from peripheral blood. The receptors were sampled from a human donor with narcolepsy.

The genes are TRBV19 and TRBJ2-5; D is undetermined. Between the trimmed V and J ends, which lost 0 bases and 2 bases, there was a span of 10 bases. Germline V CDR1 and CDR2: LNHDA, SQIVND (reference sequence). The CDR3 is 15 amino acids. The CDR3 reads CASSIDPTRQETQYF. CDR3 bases: TGTGCCAGTAGTATAGACCCGACAAGGCAAGAGACCCAGTACTTC.

This chain links TRBV19 with TRBJ1-5, with a weak D call TRBD1 (5 bases). The CDR3 length is 15 residues. Germline assignment: CDR1 LNHDA and CDR2 SQIVND (reference sequence). V lost 5 bases to trimming and J lost 5 bases, with 16 bases between them. The CDR3 DNA follows: TGTGCCAGTAGTGTCCTGACGCAGGGTGATCAGCCCCAGCATTTT. Translating gives CASSVLTQGDQPQHF.

This clone has only a few counts. This chain links TRBV7-2 with TRBJ1-5; possibly TRBD1 for D (6 bases). There are 14 residues in the CDR3. Trimming removed 5 bases at V and 8 bases at J, with 16 bases between. Germline CDR1 is SGHTA and CDR2 is FQGNSA. CDR3 sequence (DNA): TGTGCCAGCAGCCTAAGGGGGAGATGGGAGCCCCAGCATTTT. The encoded protein is CASSLRGRWEPQHF.

The chain has TRBV6-1 and TRBJ1-2; 8 nucleotides match TRBD1. Trimming cost V 4 bases and J 4 bases; bases outside gene matches: 8. Germline CDR1 and CDR2: MNHNS and SASEGT. CDR3 length: 15 residues. The chain's CDR3 is CASSGSRGPGYGYTF. The CDR3 DNA reads as TGTGCCAGCAGTGGCAGCAGGGGGCCAGGCTATGGCTACACCTTC.

This clone was seen just once. The V call is TRBV28, the J call TRBJ1-1; no clear D gene. Trimming cost V 2 bases and J 0 bases, with 4 bases left between them. The germline gives CDR1 MDHEN, CDR2 SYDVKM. The CDR3 extends over 13 amino acids. The CDR3 DNA is TGTGCCAGCAGTTTACTAATGAACACTGAAGCTTTCTTT. This sequence encodes CASSLLMNTEAFF.

The chain combines TRBV5-5 with TRBJ1-1; D unresolved. The length of the CDR3 is 13 residues. Germline V CDR1 and CDR2: SGHKS, YYEKEE (reference sequence). The V end lost 2 bases, the J end lost 11 bases, and 16 bases lay between the germline ends. The CDR3 region is CASSLRADFGAFF. For the CDR3, the DNA is TGTGCCAGCAGCTTAAGAGCGGACTTCGGGGCTTTCTTT.

The chain carries TRBV19 and TRBJ2-1, with TRBD1 identical over 9 bases. The CDR3 has 16 amino acids. The germline V gene has CDR1 LNHDA and CDR2 SQIVND (reference sequence). With 3 bases clipped from V and 5 bases from J, the junction kept 8 bases outside the gene matches. The CDR3 protein is CASSILGQGSNNEQFF. The CDR3 DNA reads as TGTGCCAGTAGTATTTTGGGACAGGGTTCGAACAATGAGCAGTTCTTC.

The CDR3 is CASSHELANTYNEQFF. The CDR3 coding sequence is TGCGCCAGCAGCCACGAACTAGCGAACACCTACAATGAGCAGTTCTTC. The chain recombines TRBV5-1 with TRBJ2-1; 7 bases map to TRBD2. J gave up 2 bases and V 4 bases, and 9 bases lay outside the gene matches. Germline V gene data show CDR1 as SGHRS and CDR2 as YFSETQ. The CDR3 is made up of 16 amino acids.

CDR3 protein: CAWSVGLAGGGETQYF. The CDR3 DNA sequence: TGTGCCTGGAGTGTTGGACTAGCGGGAGGTGGCGAGACCCAGTACTTC. The chain has TRBV30 and TRBJ2-5, with 14 bases that match TRBD2. CDR1 is GTSNPN and CDR2 is SVGIG in the germline V gene (reference sequence). The V segment lost 0 bases and the J segment 5 bases; nucleotides outside the gene matches: 5. The CDR3 has 16 residues. Variable domain in full (rest from reference TRBV30 and TRBJ2-5): SQTIHQWPATLVQPVGSPLSLECTVEGTSNPNLYWYRQAAGRGLQLLFYSVGIGQISSEVPQNLSASRPQDRQFILSSKKLLLSDSGFYLCAWSVGLAGGGETQYFGPGTRLLVL.

This chain links TRBV6-1 with TRBJ2-6; 7 bases are shared with TRBD1. The germline gives CDR1 MNHNS, CDR2 SASEGT. The CDR3 totals 16 residues. J was trimmed by 4 bases and V by 3 bases; bases with no gene match: 6. CDR3 sequence: CASSEVRGPGANVLTF. CDR3 nucleotide sequence: TGTGCCAGCAGTGAGGTGAGGGGGCCCGGGGCCAACGTCCTGACTTTC.

This clone came up once. The genes are TRBV5-3 and TRBJ1-2, with TRBD1 as a possible D gene (5 bases). TRBV5-3 is designated an ORF whose function remains uncertain. Trimming pared 2 bases from V and 2 bases from J, leaving 10 bases between. CDR3 size: 14 residues. CDR3 sequence reads: CARSLYRINYGYTF. As DNA, the CDR3 is TGTGCCAGAAGCTTATACAGGATAAACTATGGCTACACCTTC.

The chain links TRBV7-2 to TRBJ1-4, with TRBD1 identical over 8 bases. Looked up from germline, CDR1 is SGHTA and CDR2 is FQGNSA. The CDR3 contains 16 residues. Trimming cost V 2 bases and J 0 bases; bases outside gene matches: 2. The DNA for the CDR3 is TGTGCCAGCAGCTTACAGGGGGCGGCAACTAATGAAAAACTGTTTTTT. Translated, it gives CASSLQGAATNEKLFF.

The chain links TRBV28 to TRBJ1-4, with no clear D. Trimming took off 2 bases at V and 15 bases at J, with 10 bases between the two ends. This CDR3 is built from 11 residues. Germline V gene lookup returns CDR1 MDHEN and CDR2 SYDVKM. The CDR3 DNA follows: TGTGCCAGCAGTTTAAGGTCCGAGGTGTTTTTT. It yields the protein CASSLRSEVFF.

This rearrangement joins TRBV5-8 to TRBJ2-7, with TRBD2 matching over 13 bases. The CDR3 totals 15 residues. Losses at the gene ends were 5 bases for V and 9 bases for J; bases not matched to a gene: 11. The germline V gene has CDR1 SGHTS and CDR2 YDEGEE. CDR3 sequence: CASSWRTSGSYGQYF. CDR3 in DNA: TGTGCCAGCAGTTGGCGGACTAGCGGGAGTTATGGGCAGTACTTC.

This clone came up once. This chain joins TRBV9 and TRBJ2-5; a possible D gene is TRBD2 (6 bases). Germline assignment: CDR1 SGDLS and CDR2 YYNGEE. V gave up 0 bases and J gave up 5 bases, with 17 bases separating them. The CDR3 consists of 16 residues. The CDR3 here is CASSVGRGREWETQYF. In DNA form, the CDR3 reads TGTGCCAGCAGCGTAGGAAGGGGACGGGAGTGGGAGACCCAGTACTTC.